The 2 T cell receptor beta chains listed next were all sequenced from one sample in a study of regulatory T cells in long-lasting Graves disease. Combining iRepertoire HTBI primers with Arm-PCR of CDR3 regions, the authors built TCR beta libraries. MiXCR, applied by TCRdb to the multiplex PCR reads, yields one record per CDR3 protein. In the table there are around 450,000 distinct CDR3 sequences, 15% to 20% of which are singletons. Time point given: newly diagnosed GD, antithyroid drugs for less than 3 months. The TCR library used RNA extracted from PBMCs. This sample also belongs to another study, concerning T cells in Graves' hyperthyroidism and ophthalmopathy.

Here the sequenced sample was peripheral blood mononuclear cells (PBMCs), taken at new diagnosis, from a patient treated with antithyroid drugs. The receptor source for this set is a man in his forties or fifties with Graves disease.

This clonotype came up many times. The V and J genes are TRBV30 and TRBJ2-7, with 7 bases matching TRBD2. The CDR3 loop spans 13 amino acids. CDR1 and CDR2 (germline): GTSNPN, SVGIG (reference sequence). V shed 0 bases, J shed 3 bases, and the junction held 2 bases outside the gene matches. The CDR3 reads CAWSVERDYEQYF. DNA of the CDR3: TGTGCCTGGAGTGTGGAGCGGGACTACGAGCAGTACTTC.

Regarding this clonotype: A single base separates this from a much larger clone, so it may be a read error. This chain connects TRBV27 to TRBJ2-3; possibly TRBD2 for D (6 bases). Germline CDR1 is MNHEY and CDR2 is SMNVEV (reference sequence). This CDR3 is built from 15 residues. The CDR3 loop reads CASSVGGESTGTQYF. CDR3 DNA: TGTGCCAGCAGCGTAGGCGGGGAAAGCACAGGTACGCAGTATTTT.